Presented here are 5 T cell receptor beta chains from one specimen sequenced in a study of blood T cell repertoires in COVID-19. The method was immunoSEQ multiplex PCR; TCRdb's version includes in-frame clones alone and lacks a portion of them. The profile shows 22,000 or so clones, 80% to 90% of them singletons. Sequenced input: peripheral blood. All receptors come from a woman aged 60-75 years with active COVID-19.

The chain uses TRBV6-6 and TRBJ2-5, with D maybe TRBD2 (6 bases). This CDR3 region has 13 residues. Trimming pared 2 bases from V and 7 bases from J, leaving 11 bases between. Per the germline V gene, CDR1 is MNHNY and CDR2 is SVGAGI (reference sequence). CDR3 nucleotide sequence: TGTGCCAGCAGTTACGACCGGGAGCGGACCCAGTACTTC. It translates to CASSYDRERTQYF.

The CDR3 loop reads CASSALGQGNTEAFF. CDR3 nucleotide sequence: TGTGCCAGCAGCGCTCTCGGACAGGGCAACACTGAAGCTTTCTTT. This sequence joins TRBV9 and TRBJ1-1, with TRBD1 matching over 8 bases. Germline V gives CDR1 SGDLS, CDR2 YYNGEE. Germline trimming cut 3 bases from V and 2 bases from J; bases unmatched to any gene: 6. There are 15 residues in the CDR3.

This clone was counted only a few times. The genes are TRBV5-1 and TRBJ2-7; TRBD1 agrees at 7 bases. CDR1 SGHRS and CDR2 YFSETQ come from the germline V gene. The CDR3 spans 12 residues. J was trimmed by 3 bases and V by 7 bases; bases with no gene match: 4. This CDR3 reads CASRQGNYEQYF. The CDR3 region has the DNA TGCGCCAGCCGACAGGGCAACTACGAGCAGTACTTC. The full variable domain, with the rest looked up from reference TRBV5-1 and TRBJ2-7, is KAGVTQTPRYLIKTRGQQVTLSCSPISGHRSVSWYQQTPGQGLQFLFEYFSETQRNKGNFPGRFSGRQFSNSRSEMNVSTLELGDSALYLCASRQGNYEQYFGPGTRLTVT.

The chain recombines TRBV2 with TRBJ1-1; weak D call: TRBD1 (6 bases). The ends were cut back, 4 bases at V and 7 bases at J, with 13 bases in the middle. The germline V gene has CDR1 SNHLY and CDR2 FYNNEI. The CDR3 has 13 residues. The CDR3 is CASSVVGGREAFF. The DNA for the CDR3 is TGTGCCAGCAGTGTGGTCGGGGGGCGTGAAGCTTTCTTT.

This chain connects TRBV10-2 to TRBJ2-1; D possibly corresponds to TRBD2 (6 bases). V was pared by 4 bases and J by 10 bases, with 8 bases between. The CDR3 is 11 amino acids. CDR1 WSHSY and CDR2 SAAADI come from the germline V gene. The CDR3 sequence: CASSAGLEQFF. The CDR3 DNA follows: TGCGCCAGCAGTGCGGGACTGGAGCAGTTCTTC.